These 9 T cell receptor beta chains came from one sample sequenced in a study of T cell responses to AZD1222 COVID-19 vaccine. The table came from immunoSEQ multiplex PCR; TCRdb's copy has only in-frame clones and leaves some out. The sample includes over 150,000 clones, approximately 94% of them seen just once. The source material was peripheral blood, sampled 28 days after the second AZD1222 dose. Receptor source: an adult who received the AZD1222 COVID-19 vaccine.

V usage is TRBV19 and J usage is TRBJ1-5, with 9 bases lining up with TRBD1. The germline CDR1 and CDR2 sequences are LNHDA and SQIVND (reference sequence). The CDR3 totals 20 residues. With 6 bases clipped from V and 3 bases from J, the junction kept 21 bases outside the gene matches. CDR3 residues: CASRPSDRGRLQLVNQPQHF. DNA of the CDR3: TGTGCCAGTAGACCATCGGACAGGGGCCGATTACAGTTAGTCAATCAGCCCCAGCATTTT.

In this sample, this clone turned up once. J is TRBJ1-1 and V is TRBV6-5; D is ambiguous. This CDR3 has 11 amino acids. Germline V gene lookup returns CDR1 MNHEY and CDR2 SVGAGI. The ends were cut back, 10 bases at V and 2 bases at J, with 8 bases in the middle. The CDR3 sequence: CATATNTEAFF. The CDR3 nucleotides read TGTGCCACTGCAACTAACACTGAAGCTTTCTTT.

The chain has TRBV7-2 and TRBJ1-1; D not resolved. The CDR3 is 13 residues long. Germline V gene sequence: CDR1 SGHTA, CDR2 FQGNSA. V lost 1 base and J lost 2, with 5 bases in between. The CDR3 sequence is CASSLVVNTEAFF. CDR3 bases: TGTGCCAGCAGCTTAGTGGTCAACACTGAAGCTTTCTTT.

The genes are TRBV12-3 or TRBV12-4 and TRBJ2-5; the D is unclear. The CDR3 is 11 residues long. The ends were cut back, 1 base at V and 3 bases at J, with 0 bases in the middle. The CDR3 reads CASSLEETQYF. CDR3 nucleotide sequence: TGTGCCAGCAGTTTAGAAGAGACCCAGTACTTC.

The gene calls are TRBV5-4 and TRBJ2-7; 8 nucleotides match TRBD1. The germline CDR1 and CDR2 sequences are SGHNT and YYREEE (reference sequence). The CDR3 consists of 17 residues. The junction had 10 bases not matched to a gene; V was cut back by 2 bases and J by 0 bases. The CDR3 DNA reads as TGTGCCAGCAGCTTAAACCGTATCGGACAGGGCTCCTACGAGCAGTACTTC. Translating gives CASSLNRIGQGSYEQYF.

This clone was observed once. The chain joins TRBV7-2 to TRBJ1-1; D uncertain. Germline CDR1 reads SGHTA; CDR2 reads FQGNSA. V dropped 5 bases and J dropped 5 bases, with 6 bases sitting between them. There are 11 residues in the CDR3. CDR3 protein: CASSAVTEAFF. CDR3 bases: TGTGCCAGCAGCGCCGTAACTGAAGCTTTCTTT.

The V call is TRBV27, the J call TRBJ2-5; a possible D gene is TRBD2 (5 bases). Germline CDR1 MNHEY, CDR2 SMNVEV (reference sequence). With 5 bases removed from V and 3 bases from J, the gap between germline ends came to 10 bases. The CDR3 contains 13 residues. The CDR3 reads CASSEGREETQYF. CDR3 in DNA: TGTGCCAGCAGTGAGGGAAGGGAAGAGACCCAGTACTTC.

This chain uses TRBV19 with TRBJ2-7; 8 bases are a match to TRBD2. The CDR3 consists of 15 residues. V shed 8 bases, J shed 1 base, and the junction held 10 bases outside the gene matches. The germline gives CDR1 LNHDA, CDR2 SQIVND (reference sequence). The CDR3 loop is CASSWGTSASYEQYF. CDR3 DNA sequence: TGTGCCAGTTCGTGGGGGACTAGTGCTTCCTACGAGCAGTACTTC.

This rearrangement joins TRBV18 to TRBJ1-1; 8 nucleotides match TRBD1. J gave up 0 bases and V 0 bases, and 6 bases lay outside the gene matches. There are 17 residues in the CDR3. Germline V gives CDR1 KGHSH, CDR2 LQKENI. This CDR3 reads CASSPPKRTGLNTEAFF. The CDR3 DNA sequence: TGTGCCAGCTCACCACCGAAACGGACAGGGTTGAACACTGAAGCTTTCTTT.